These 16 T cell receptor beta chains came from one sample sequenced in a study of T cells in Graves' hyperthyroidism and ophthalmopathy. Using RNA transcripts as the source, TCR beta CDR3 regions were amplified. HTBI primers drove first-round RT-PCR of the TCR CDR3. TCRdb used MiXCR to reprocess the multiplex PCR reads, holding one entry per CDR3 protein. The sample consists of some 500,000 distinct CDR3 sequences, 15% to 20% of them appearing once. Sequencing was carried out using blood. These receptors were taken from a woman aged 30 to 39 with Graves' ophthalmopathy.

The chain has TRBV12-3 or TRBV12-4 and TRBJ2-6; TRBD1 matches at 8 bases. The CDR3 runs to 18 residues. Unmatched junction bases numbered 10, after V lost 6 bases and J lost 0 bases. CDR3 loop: CASSPLGQDPSGANVLTF. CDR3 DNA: TGTGCCAGCAGCCCACTGGGACAGGACCCCTCTGGGGCCAACGTCCTGACTTTC.

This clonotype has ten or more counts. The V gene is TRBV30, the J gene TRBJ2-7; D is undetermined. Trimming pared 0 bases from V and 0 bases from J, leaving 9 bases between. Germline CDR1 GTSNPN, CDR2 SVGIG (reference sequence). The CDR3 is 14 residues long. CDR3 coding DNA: TGTGCCTGGAGTGTAGAAGGGATCTCCTACGAGCAGTACTTC. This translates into CAWSVEGISYEQYF.

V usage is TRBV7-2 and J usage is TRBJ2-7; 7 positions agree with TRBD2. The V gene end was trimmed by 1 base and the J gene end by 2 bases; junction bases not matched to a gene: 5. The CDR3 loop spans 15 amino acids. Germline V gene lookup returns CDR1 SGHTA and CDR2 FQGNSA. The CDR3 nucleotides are TGTGCCAGCAGCTTAGTCTCCGGACTAGCCTACGAGCAGTACTTC. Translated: CASSLVSGLAYEQYF.

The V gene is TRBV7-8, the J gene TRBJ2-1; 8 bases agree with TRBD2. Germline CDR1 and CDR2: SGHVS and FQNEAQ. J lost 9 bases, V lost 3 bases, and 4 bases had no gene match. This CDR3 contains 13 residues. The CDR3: CASSLVREGEQFF. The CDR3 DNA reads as TGTGCCAGCAGCTTGGTACGGGAGGGTGAGCAGTTCTTC.

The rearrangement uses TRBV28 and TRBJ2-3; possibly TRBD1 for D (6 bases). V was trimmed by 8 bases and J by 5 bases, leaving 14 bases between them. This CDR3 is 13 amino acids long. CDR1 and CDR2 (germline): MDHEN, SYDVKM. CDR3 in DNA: TGTGCCAGCGGGCAGGGGCCGATAGATACGCAGTATTTT. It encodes CASGQGPIDTQYF. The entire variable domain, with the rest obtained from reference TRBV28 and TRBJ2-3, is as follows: DVKVTQSSRYLVKRTGEKVFLECVQDMDHENMFWYRQDPGLGLRLIYFSYDVKMKEKGDIPEGYSVSREKKERFSLILESASTNQTSMYLCASGQGPIDTQYFGPGTRLTVL.

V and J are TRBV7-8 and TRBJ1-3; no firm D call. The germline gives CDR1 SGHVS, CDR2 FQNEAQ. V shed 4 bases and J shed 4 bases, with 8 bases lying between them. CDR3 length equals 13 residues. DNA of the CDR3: TGTGCCAGCAGCTCTGCGCCGGGAAACACCATATATTTT. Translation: CASSSAPGNTIYF. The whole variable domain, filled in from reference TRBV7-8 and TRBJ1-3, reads GAGVSQSPRYKVAKRGQDVALRCDPISGHVSLFWYQQALGQGPEFLTYFQNEAQLDKSGLPSDRFFAERPEGSVSTLKIQRTQQEDSAVYLCASSSAPGNTIYFGEGSWLTVV.

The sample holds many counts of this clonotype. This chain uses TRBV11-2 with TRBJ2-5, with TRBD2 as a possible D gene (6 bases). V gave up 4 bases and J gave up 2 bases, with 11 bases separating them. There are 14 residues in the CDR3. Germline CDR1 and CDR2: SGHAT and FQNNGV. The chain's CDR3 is CASSYAGLQETQYF. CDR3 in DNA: TGTGCCAGCAGCTATGCGGGGCTTCAAGAGACCCAGTACTTC.

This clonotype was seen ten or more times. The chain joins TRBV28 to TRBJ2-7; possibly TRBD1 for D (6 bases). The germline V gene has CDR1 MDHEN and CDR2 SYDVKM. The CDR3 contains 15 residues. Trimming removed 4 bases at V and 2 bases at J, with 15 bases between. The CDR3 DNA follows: TGTGCCAGCAGTTCTCACGACAGGCCGCCCTACGAGCAGTACTTC. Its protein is CASSSHDRPPYEQYF.

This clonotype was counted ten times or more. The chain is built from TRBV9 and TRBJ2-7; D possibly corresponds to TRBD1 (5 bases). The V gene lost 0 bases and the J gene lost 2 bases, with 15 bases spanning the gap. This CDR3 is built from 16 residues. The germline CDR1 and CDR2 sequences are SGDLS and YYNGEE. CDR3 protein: CASSVGSAGWAYEQYF. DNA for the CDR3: TGTGCCAGCAGCGTAGGTTCGGCAGGGTGGGCCTACGAGCAGTACTTC.

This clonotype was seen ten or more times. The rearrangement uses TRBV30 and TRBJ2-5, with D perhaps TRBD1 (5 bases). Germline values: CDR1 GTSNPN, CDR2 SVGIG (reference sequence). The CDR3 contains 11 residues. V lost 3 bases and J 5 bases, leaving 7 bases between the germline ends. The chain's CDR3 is CAWSQGETQYF. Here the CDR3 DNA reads TGTGCCTGGAGCCAGGGTGAGACCCAGTACTTC.

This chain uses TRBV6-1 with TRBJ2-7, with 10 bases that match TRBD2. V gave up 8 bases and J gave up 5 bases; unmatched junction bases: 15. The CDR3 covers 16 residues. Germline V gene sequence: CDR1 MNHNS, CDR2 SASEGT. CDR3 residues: CASARGLAGVPHEQYF. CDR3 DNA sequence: TGTGCCAGCGCCAGGGGTCTAGCGGGGGTCCCCCACGAGCAGTACTTC.

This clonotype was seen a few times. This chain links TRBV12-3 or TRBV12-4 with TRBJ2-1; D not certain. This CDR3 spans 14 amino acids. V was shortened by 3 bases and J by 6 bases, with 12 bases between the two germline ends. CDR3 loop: CASSFAGPINEQFF. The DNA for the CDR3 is TGTGCCAGCAGTTTTGCCGGTCCCATCAATGAGCAGTTCTTC.

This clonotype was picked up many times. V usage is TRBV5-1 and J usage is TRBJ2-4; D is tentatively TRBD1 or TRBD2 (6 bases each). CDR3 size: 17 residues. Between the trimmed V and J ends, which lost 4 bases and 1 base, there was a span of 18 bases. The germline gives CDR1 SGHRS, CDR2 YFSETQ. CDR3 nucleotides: TGCGCCAGCAGCCCAGTATGGGGGGCTGATGCCAAAAACATTCAGTACTTC. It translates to CASSPVWGADAKNIQYF.

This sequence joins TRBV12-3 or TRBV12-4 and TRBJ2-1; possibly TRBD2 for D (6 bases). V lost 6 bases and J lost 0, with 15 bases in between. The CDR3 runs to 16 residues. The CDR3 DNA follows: TGTGCCAGCAGACCGCCTAGCGAAAGCTCCTACAATGAGCAGTTCTTC. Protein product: CASRPPSESSYNEQFF.

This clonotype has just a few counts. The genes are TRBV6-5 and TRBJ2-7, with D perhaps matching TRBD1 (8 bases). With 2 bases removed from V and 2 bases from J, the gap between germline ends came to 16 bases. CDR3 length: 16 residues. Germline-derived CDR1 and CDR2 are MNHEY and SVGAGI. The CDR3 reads CASSYTGQGGPYEQYF. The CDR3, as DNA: TGTGCCAGCAGTTACACCGGACAGGGAGGGCCCTACGAGCAGTACTTC.

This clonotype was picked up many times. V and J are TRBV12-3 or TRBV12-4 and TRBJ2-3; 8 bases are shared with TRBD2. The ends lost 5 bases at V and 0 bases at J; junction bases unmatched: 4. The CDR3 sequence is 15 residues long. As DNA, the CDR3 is TGTGCCAGCAGTGAGCGGGAGATGAGCACAGATACGCAGTATTTT. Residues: CASSEREMSTDTQYF.